These 4 T cell receptor beta chains share one sample of origin, sequenced in a study of blood T cell repertoires in COVID-19. Data came from immunoSEQ multiplex PCR; TCRdb stores just in-frame clones and leaves some out. In the table there are 52,000 or so clones, 78% of which are singletons. Material for sequencing was peripheral blood. The receptors derive from a human donor in a cohort sampled during active COVID-19.

This sequence joins TRBV28 and TRBJ1-1, with 10 nucleotides matching TRBD1. Losses at the gene ends were 4 bases for V and 5 bases for J; bases not matched to a gene: 7. The length of the CDR3 is 15 residues. Germline CDR1 reads MDHEN; CDR2 reads SYDVKM. The CDR3 region has the DNA TGTGCCAGCAGTTCCCGGACAGGGGGATGGACTGAAGCTTTCTTT. Translated: CASSSRTGGWTEAFF.

This chain joins TRBV5-4 and TRBJ1-3, with TRBD1 identical over 9 bases. V gave up 4 bases and J gave up 4 bases; unmatched junction bases: 12. Germline values: CDR1 SGHNT, CDR2 YYREEE (reference sequence). The CDR3 sequence is 17 residues long. Written as DNA, the CDR3 is TGTGCCAGCAGCCCGGGACAGGGCACGGGTAAAGGAAACACCATATATTTT. Translating gives CASSPGQGTGKGNTIYF. Drawing the rest from reference TRBV5-4 and TRBJ1-3, the complete variable domain is ETGVTQSPTHLIKTRGQQVTLRCSSQSGHNTVSWYQQALGQGPQFIFQYYREEENGRGNFPPRFSGLQFPNYSSELNVNALELDDSALYLCASSPGQGTGKGNTIYFGEGSWLTVV.

V gene TRBV6-2 or TRBV6-3 combines with J gene TRBJ1-1; TRBD1 matches at 7 bases. From germline, CDR1 is MNHEY and CDR2 SVGEGT. There are 14 residues in the CDR3. The junction had 5 bases not matched to a gene; V was cut back by 3 bases and J by 4 bases. CDR3 protein: CASSYFSGGTEAFF. In DNA, the CDR3 is TGTGCCAGCAGTTATTTCTCAGGGGGCACTGAAGCTTTCTTT.

J is TRBJ1-2 and V is TRBV27, with D possibly being TRBD1 (6 bases). The CDR3 covers 17 residues. V lost 5 bases and J 3 bases, leaving 22 bases between the germline ends. Germline V gives CDR1 MNHEY, CDR2 SMNVEV (reference sequence). The CDR3: CASSPLRAPGTHYGYTF. The CDR3 DNA follows: TGTGCCAGCAGTCCACTTAGGGCCCCCGGGACACACTATGGCTACACCTTC.